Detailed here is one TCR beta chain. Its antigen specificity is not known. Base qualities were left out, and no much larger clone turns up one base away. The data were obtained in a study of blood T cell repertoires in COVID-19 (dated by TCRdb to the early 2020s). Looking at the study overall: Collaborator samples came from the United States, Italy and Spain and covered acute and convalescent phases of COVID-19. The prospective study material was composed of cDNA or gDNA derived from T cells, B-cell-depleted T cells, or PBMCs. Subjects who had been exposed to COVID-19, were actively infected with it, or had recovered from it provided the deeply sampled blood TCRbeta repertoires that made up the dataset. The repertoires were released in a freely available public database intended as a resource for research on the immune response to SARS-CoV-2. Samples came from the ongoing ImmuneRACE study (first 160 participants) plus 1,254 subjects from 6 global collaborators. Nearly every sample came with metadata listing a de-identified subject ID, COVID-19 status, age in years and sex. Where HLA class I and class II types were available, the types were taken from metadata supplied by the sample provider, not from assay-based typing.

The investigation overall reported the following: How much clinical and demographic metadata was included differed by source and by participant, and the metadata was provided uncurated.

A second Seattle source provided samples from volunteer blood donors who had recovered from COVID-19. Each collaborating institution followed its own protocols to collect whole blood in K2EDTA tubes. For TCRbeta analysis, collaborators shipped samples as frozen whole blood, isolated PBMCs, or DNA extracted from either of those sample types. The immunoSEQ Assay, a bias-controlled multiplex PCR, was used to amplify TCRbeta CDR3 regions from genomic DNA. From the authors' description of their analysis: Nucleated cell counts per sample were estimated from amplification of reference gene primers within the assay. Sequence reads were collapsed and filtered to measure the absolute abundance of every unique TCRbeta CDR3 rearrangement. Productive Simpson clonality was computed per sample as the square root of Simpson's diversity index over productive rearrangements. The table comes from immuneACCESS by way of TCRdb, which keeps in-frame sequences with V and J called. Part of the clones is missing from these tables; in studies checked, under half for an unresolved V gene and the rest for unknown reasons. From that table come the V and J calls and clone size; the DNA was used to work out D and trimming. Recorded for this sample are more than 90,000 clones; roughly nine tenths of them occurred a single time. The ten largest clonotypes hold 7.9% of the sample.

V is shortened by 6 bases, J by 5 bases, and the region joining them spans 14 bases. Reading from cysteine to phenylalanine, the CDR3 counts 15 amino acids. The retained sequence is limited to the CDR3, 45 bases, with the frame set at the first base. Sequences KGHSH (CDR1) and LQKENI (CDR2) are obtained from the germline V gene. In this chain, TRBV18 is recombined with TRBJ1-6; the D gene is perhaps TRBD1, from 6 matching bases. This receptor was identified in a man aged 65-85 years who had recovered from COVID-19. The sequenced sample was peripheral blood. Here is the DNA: TGTGCCAGCTCGCCTAGACAGGACCATAATTCACCCCTCCACTTT. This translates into CASSPRQDHNSPLHF.